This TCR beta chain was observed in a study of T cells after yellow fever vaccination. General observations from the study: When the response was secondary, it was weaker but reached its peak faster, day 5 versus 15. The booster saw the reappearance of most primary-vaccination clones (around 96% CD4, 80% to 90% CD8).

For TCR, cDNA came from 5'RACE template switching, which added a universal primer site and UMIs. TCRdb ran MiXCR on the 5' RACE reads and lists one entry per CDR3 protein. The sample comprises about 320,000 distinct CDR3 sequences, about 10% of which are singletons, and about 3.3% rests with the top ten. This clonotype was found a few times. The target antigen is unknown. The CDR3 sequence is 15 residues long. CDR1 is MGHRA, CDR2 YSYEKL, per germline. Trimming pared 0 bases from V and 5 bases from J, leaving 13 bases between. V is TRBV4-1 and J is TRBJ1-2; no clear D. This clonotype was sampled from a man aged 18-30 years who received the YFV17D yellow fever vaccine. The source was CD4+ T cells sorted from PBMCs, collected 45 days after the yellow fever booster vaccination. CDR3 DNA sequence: TGCGCCAGCAGCCAAGAGGGTATGGGCGGTTATGGCTACACCTTC. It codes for CASSQEGMGGYGYTF.